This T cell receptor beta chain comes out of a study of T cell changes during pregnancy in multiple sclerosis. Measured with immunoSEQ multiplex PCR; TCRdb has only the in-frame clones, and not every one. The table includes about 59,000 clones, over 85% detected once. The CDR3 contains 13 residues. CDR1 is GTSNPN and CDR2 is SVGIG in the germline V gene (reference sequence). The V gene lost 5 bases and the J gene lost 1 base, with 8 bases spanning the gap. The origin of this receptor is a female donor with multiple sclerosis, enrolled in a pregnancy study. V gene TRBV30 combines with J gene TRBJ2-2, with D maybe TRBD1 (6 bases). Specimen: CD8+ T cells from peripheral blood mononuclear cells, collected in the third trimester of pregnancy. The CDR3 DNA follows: TGTGCCTGGGCGACAGGGAACACCGGGGAGCTGTTTTTT. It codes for CAWATGNTGELFF.